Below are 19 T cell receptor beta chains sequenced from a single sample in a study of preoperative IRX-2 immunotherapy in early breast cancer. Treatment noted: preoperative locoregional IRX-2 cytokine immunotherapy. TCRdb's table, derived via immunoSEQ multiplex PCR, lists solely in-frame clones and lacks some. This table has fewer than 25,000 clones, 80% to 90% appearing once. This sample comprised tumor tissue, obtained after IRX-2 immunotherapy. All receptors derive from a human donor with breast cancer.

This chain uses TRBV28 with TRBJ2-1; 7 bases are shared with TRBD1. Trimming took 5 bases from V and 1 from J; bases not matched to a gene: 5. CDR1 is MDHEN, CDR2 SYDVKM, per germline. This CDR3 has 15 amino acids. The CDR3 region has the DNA TGTGCCAGCAGTCAACCGGGACAGTCCTACAATGAGCAGTTCTTC. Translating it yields CASSQPGQSYNEQFF.

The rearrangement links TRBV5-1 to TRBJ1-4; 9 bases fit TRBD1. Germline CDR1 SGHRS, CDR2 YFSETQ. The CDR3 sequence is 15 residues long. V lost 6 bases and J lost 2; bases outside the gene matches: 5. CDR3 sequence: CASMGQGYTNEKLFF. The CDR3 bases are TGCGCCAGCATGGGACAGGGTTACACTAATGAAAAACTGTTTTTT.

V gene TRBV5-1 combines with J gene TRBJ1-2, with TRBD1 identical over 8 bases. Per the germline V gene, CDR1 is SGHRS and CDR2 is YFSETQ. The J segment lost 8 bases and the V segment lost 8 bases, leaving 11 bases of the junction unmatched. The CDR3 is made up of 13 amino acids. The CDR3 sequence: CASRQGIEGGYTF. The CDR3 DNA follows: TGCGCCAGTAGACAGGGGATAGAAGGAGGCTACACCTTC. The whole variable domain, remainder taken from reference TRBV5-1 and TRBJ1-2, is KAGVTQTPRYLIKTRGQQVTLSCSPISGHRSVSWYQQTPGQGLQFLFEYFSETQRNKGNFPGRFSGRQFSNSRSEMNVSTLELGDSALYLCASRQGIEGGYTFGSGTRLTVV.

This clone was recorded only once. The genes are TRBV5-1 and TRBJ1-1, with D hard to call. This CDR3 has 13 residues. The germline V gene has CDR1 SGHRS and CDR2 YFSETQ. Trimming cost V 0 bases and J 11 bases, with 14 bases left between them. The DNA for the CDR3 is TGCGCCAGCAGCTTGGATGGCCAGAAGAGGGCTTTCTTT. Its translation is CASSLDGQKRAFF.

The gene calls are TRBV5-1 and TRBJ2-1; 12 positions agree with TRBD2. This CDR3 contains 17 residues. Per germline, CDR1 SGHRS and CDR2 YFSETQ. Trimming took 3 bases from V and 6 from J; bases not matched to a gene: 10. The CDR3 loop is CASSSSTSSGGANEQFF. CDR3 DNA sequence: TGCGCCAGCAGCTCTAGCACTTCTAGCGGGGGGGCCAATGAGCAGTTCTTC. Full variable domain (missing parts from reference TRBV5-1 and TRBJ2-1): KAGVTQTPRYLIKTRGQQVTLSCSPISGHRSVSWYQQTPGQGLQFLFEYFSETQRNKGNFPGRFSGRQFSNSRSEMNVSTLELGDSALYLCASSSSTSSGGANEQFFGPGTRLTVL.

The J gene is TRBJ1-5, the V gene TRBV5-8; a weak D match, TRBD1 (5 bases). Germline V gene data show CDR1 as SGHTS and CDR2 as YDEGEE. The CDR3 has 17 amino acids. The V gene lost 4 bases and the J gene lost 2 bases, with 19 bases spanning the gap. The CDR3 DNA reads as TGTGCCAGCAGCCCGGGGCAGACCTCTACGGGCAATCAGCCCCAGCATTTT. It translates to CASSPGQTSTGNQPQHF.

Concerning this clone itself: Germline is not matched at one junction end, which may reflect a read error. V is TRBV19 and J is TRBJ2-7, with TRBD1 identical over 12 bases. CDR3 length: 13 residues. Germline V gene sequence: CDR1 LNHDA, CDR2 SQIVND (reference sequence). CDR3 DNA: TGTGCCAGCGCCGGGACAGGGGGCGAAGCAGCACACTTC. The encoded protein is CASAGTGGEAAHF. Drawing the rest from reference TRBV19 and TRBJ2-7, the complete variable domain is DGGITQSPKYLFRKEGQNVTLSCEQNLNHDAMYWYRQDPGQGLRLIYYSQIVNDFQKGDIAEGYSVSREKKESFPLTVTSAQKNPTAFYLCASAGTGGEAAHFGPGTRLTVT.

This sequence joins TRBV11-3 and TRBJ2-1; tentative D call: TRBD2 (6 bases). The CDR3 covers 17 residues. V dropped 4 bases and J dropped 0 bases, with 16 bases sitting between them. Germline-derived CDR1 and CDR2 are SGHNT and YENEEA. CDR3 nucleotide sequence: TGTGCCAGCAGCTCCTCCTTTAGCGGTCGCTCCTACAATGAGCAGTTCTTC. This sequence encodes CASSSSFSGRSYNEQFF.

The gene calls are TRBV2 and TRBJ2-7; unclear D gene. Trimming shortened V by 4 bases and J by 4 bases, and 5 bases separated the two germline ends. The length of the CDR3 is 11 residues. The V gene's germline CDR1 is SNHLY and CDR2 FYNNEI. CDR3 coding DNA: TGTGCCAGCAGTGTCGGATACGAGCAGTACTTC. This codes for CASSVGYEQYF.

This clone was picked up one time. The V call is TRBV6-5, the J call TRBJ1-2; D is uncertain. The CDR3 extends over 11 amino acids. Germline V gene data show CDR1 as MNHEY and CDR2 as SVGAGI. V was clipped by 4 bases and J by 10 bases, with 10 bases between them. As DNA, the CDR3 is TGTGCCAGCAGTTCGGGGATCTCCTACACCTTC. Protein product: CASSSGISYTF.

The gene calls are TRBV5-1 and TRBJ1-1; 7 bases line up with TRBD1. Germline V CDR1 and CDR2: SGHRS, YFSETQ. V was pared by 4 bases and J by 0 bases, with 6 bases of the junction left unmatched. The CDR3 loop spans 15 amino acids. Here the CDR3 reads CASSGGQALNTEAFF. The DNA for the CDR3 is TGCGCCAGCAGCGGCGGACAGGCTTTGAACACTGAAGCTTTCTTT.

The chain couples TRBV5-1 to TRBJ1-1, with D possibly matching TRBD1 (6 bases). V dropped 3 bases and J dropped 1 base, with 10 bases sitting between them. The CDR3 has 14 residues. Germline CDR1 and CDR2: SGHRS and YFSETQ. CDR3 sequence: CASSSDSSNTEAFF. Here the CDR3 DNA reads TGCGCCAGCAGCTCGGACAGTTCGAACACTGAAGCTTTCTTT.

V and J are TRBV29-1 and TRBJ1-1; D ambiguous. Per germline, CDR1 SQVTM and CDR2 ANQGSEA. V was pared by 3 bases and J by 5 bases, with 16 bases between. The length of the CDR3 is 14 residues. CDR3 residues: CSVDLGSGWTEAFF. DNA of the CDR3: TGCAGCGTTGACCTAGGTTCCGGTTGGACTGAAGCTTTCTTT.

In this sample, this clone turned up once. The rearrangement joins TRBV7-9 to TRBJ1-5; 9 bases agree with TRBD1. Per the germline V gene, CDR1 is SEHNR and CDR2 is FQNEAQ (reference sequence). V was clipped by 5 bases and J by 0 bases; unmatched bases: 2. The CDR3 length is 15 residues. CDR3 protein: CASSGQGYSNQPQHF. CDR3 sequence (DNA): TGTGCCAGCAGCGGACAGGGGTATAGCAATCAGCCCCAGCATTTT. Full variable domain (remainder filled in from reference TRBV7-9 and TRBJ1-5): DTGVSQNPRHKITKRGQNVTFRCDPISEHNRLYWYRQTLGQGPEFLTYFQNEAQLEKSRLLSDRFSAERPKGSFSTLEIQRTEQGDSAMYLCASSGQGYSNQPQHFGDGTRLSIL.

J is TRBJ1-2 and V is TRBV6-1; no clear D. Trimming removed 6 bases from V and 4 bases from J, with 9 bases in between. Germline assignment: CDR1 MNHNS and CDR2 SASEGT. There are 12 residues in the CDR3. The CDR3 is CASRMNFYGYTF. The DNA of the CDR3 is TGTGCCAGCAGGATGAACTTCTATGGCTACACCTTC.

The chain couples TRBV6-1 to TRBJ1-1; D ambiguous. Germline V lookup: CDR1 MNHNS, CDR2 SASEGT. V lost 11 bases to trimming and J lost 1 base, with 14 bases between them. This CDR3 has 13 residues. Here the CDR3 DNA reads TGTGCCGGTAGGACCCTCGAGAACACTGAAGCTTTCTTT. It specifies CAGRTLENTEAFF.

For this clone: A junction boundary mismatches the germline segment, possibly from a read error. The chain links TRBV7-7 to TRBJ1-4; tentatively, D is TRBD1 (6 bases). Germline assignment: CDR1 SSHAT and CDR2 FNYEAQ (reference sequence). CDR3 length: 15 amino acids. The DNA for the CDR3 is TGTGCTAGCAGCTTAGGTACAGGGCCTGGTGAAAAACTGTTTTTT. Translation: CASSLGTGPGEKLFF.

In DNA form, the CDR3 reads TGTGCCAGCAGCGTAGTGTCCGGAGGGGGTGAGCAGTTCTTC. Protein: CASSVVSGGGEQFF. The rearrangement joins TRBV9 to TRBJ2-1, with D tentatively TRBD1 or TRBD2 (6 bases each). The ends were cut back, 0 bases at V and 9 bases at J, with 13 bases in the middle. Germline CDR1 SGDLS, CDR2 YYNGEE. CDR3 length equals 14 residues. Supplemented by reference TRBV9 and TRBJ2-1, the full variable domain reads DSGVTQTPKHLITATGQRVTLRCSPRSGDLSVYWYQQSLDQGLQFLIQYYNGEERAKGNILERFSAQQFPDLHSELNLSSLELGDSALYFCASSVVSGGGEQFFGPGTRLTVL.

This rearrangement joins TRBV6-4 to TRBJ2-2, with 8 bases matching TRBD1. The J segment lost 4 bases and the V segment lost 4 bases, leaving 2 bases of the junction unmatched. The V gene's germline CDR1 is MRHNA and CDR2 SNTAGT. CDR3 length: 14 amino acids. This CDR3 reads CASSGQGITGELFF. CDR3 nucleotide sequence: TGTGCCAGCAGTGGACAGGGGATCACCGGGGAGCTGTTTTTT.